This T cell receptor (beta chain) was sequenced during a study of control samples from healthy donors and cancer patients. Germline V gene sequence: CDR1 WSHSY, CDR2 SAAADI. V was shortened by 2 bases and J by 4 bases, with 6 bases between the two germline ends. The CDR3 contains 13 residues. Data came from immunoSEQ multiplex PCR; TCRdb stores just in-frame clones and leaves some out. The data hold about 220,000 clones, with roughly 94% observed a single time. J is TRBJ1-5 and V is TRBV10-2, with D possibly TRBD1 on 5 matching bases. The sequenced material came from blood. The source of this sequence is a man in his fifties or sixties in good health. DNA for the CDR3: TGCGCCAGCAGTGAGAGGGGAAATCAGCCCCAGCATTTT. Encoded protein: CASSERGNQPQHF.